This is a list of T cell receptor beta chains from one sample in a study of identical twins. TCRdb reanalysed the 5' RACE reads using MiXCR and keeps one entry per CDR3 protein. This table holds about 550,000 distinct CDR3 sequences, 20% to 25% found once. These data are also associated with another study on yellow fever vaccine responses in identical twins.

Input material: CD4+ T cells sorted from blood. These receptors were obtained from a woman under 30 in good health. Each CDR3 is given with its conserved first and last residue. Each record gives: D gene, clone size, J gene, V gene, CDR3 DNA, CDR3 protein. The D gene is left open where the match is weak. For some rows the clone size is stated as once, few or many, or as a class when expanded; others skip it.

d_gene: NA
abundance: few
j_gene: TRBJ1-2
v_gene: TRBV12-3/TRBV12-4
CDR3nt: TGTGCCAGTTCCATAGGGGCAGGCCCTAACTATGGCTACACCTTC
CDR3aa: CASSIGAGPNYGYTF

d_gene: NA
abundance: few
j_gene: TRBJ2-1
v_gene: TRBV5-1
CDR3nt: TGCGCCAGCAGCCTGTGGGGGGAGGAAGTGAATGAGCAGTTCTTC
CDR3aa: CASSLWGEEVNEQFF

d_gene: NA
abundance: NA
j_gene: TRBJ1-3
v_gene: TRBV7-9
CDR3nt: TGTGCCAGCAGCTTAAGTAACAGGGTTGGAAACACCATATATTTT
CDR3aa: CASSLSNRVGNTIYF

d_gene: NA
abundance: once
j_gene: TRBJ2-1
v_gene: TRBV7-8
CDR3nt: TGTGCCAGCAGCTTAGCGGAGGGCGGACGCTCCTACAATGAGCAGTTCTTC
CDR3aa: CASSLAEGGRSYNEQFF

d_gene: NA
abundance: NA
j_gene: TRBJ1-4
v_gene: TRBV6-1
CDR3nt: TGTGCCAGCAGGACGACAGGCTCTAATGAAAAACTGTTTTTT
CDR3aa: CASRTTGSNEKLFF

d_gene: TRBD1
abundance: once
j_gene: TRBJ1-5
v_gene: TRBV18
CDR3nt: TGTGCCAGCTCACCAACAGGACAGGGGAGCAATCAGCCCCAGCATTTT
CDR3aa: CASSPTGQGSNQPQHF

d_gene: TRBD1
abundance: few
j_gene: TRBJ2-1
v_gene: TRBV6-5
CDR3nt: TGTGCCAGCAATTCGTTCGGTGGACAGGTCACCTACAATGAGCAGTTCTTC
CDR3aa: CASNSFGGQVTYNEQFF

d_gene: NA
abundance: few
j_gene: TRBJ2-3
v_gene: TRBV10-3
CDR3nt: TGTGCCATCAGTGCAGAAGGGTCGGTGACAGATACGCAGTATTTT
CDR3aa: CAISAEGSVTDTQYF

d_gene: TRBD1
abundance: NA
j_gene: TRBJ1-1
v_gene: TRBV12-3/TRBV12-4
CDR3nt: TGTGCCAGCAGTTGGGACAGGGGCACTGAAGCTTTCTTT
CDR3aa: CASSWDRGTEAFF

d_gene: TRBD2
abundance: few
j_gene: TRBJ2-2
v_gene: TRBV4-1
CDR3nt: TGCGCCAGCAGCCATCCCAATTCTAGCGGGAGGGCCTCGGCCGGGGAGCTGTTTTTT
CDR3aa: CASSHPNSSGRASAGELFF

d_gene: TRBD2
abundance: NA
j_gene: TRBJ2-1
v_gene: TRBV4-1
CDR3nt: TGCGCCAGCAGCCCGAGCCCGGGACTAACTGTGAATGAGCAGTTCTTC
CDR3aa: CASSPSPGLTVNEQFF

d_gene: NA
abundance: NA
j_gene: TRBJ2-2
v_gene: TRBV7-8
CDR3nt: TGTGCCAGCAGCTCCAGGGGGGTGGGCACCGGGGAGCTGTTTTTT
CDR3aa: CASSSRGVGTGELFF

d_gene: NA
abundance: NA
j_gene: TRBJ2-3
v_gene: TRBV13
CDR3nt: TGTGCCAGCGGCCCAGGCCTCCTCTCTTGTACGCAGTATTTT
CDR3aa: CASGPGLLSCTQYF

d_gene: TRBD2
abundance: NA
j_gene: TRBJ2-1
v_gene: TRBV2
CDR3nt: TGTGCCTCTCCGGGACTAGCGGGAACGAGCTCCTACAATGAGCAGTTCTTC
CDR3aa: CASPGLAGTSSYNEQFF

d_gene: TRBD1
abundance: NA
j_gene: TRBJ1-6
v_gene: TRBV6-1
CDR3nt: TGTGCCAGCAGCCGTGGGACAGGGAATTCACCCCTCCACTTT
CDR3aa: CASSRGTGNSPLHF

d_gene: TRBD2
abundance: NA
j_gene: TRBJ2-7
v_gene: TRBV5-1
CDR3nt: TGCGCCAGCATCGGGACTAGCGGGAGTTTTTTTAGGTACTACGAGCAGTACTTC
CDR3aa: CASIGTSGSFFRYYEQYF

d_gene: NA
abundance: few
j_gene: TRBJ2-1
v_gene: TRBV27
CDR3nt: TGTGCCAGCAGTCCTTGGTTAGCGGTCTACAATGAGCAGTTCTTC
CDR3aa: CASSPWLAVYNEQFF

d_gene: NA
abundance: NA
j_gene: TRBJ2-2
v_gene: TRBV18
CDR3nt: TGTGCCAGCTCACCAATGCAGGGAGCGTCCACCGGGGAGCTGTTTTTT
CDR3aa: CASSPMQGASTGELFF

d_gene: TRBD2
abundance: NA
j_gene: TRBJ2-3
v_gene: TRBV20-1
CDR3nt: TGCAGTGCTAGGGAGAGGGGACTAGCGGGCACAGATACGCAGTATTTT
CDR3aa: CSARERGLAGTDTQYF

d_gene: TRBD2
abundance: few
j_gene: TRBJ2-1
v_gene: TRBV18
CDR3nt: TGTGCCAGCTCACCACCATATGGCGGACTAGCGGGGACCTCCTACAATGAGCAGTTCTTC
CDR3aa: CASSPPYGGLAGTSYNEQFF

d_gene: NA
abundance: NA
j_gene: TRBJ2-6
v_gene: TRBV18
CDR3nt: TGTGCCAGCTCACCACAGAGGATTACGGATCGCTCTGGGGCCAACGTCCTGACTTTC
CDR3aa: CASSPQRITDRSGANVLTF

d_gene: NA
abundance: few
j_gene: TRBJ1-2
v_gene: TRBV18
CDR3nt: TGTGCCAGCTCCCAAGCGGGACAAAGCTATGGCTACACCTTC
CDR3aa: CASSQAGQSYGYTF

d_gene: TRBD2
abundance: few
j_gene: TRBJ2-2
v_gene: TRBV3-1
CDR3nt: TGTGCCAGCAGCCAGAGGACTAGCGGGACATACACCGGGGAGCTGTTTTTT
CDR3aa: CASSQRTSGTYTGELFF

d_gene: NA
abundance: NA
j_gene: TRBJ2-1
v_gene: TRBV7-8
CDR3nt: TGTGCCAGCAGCTTATTCCGGTACGAGCAGTTCTTC
CDR3aa: CASSLFRYEQFF

d_gene: TRBD1
abundance: NA
j_gene: TRBJ2-7
v_gene: TRBV10-3
CDR3nt: TGTGCCATCAGTGTGGACAGGGTTACCGAGCAGTACTTC
CDR3aa: CAISVDRVTEQYF